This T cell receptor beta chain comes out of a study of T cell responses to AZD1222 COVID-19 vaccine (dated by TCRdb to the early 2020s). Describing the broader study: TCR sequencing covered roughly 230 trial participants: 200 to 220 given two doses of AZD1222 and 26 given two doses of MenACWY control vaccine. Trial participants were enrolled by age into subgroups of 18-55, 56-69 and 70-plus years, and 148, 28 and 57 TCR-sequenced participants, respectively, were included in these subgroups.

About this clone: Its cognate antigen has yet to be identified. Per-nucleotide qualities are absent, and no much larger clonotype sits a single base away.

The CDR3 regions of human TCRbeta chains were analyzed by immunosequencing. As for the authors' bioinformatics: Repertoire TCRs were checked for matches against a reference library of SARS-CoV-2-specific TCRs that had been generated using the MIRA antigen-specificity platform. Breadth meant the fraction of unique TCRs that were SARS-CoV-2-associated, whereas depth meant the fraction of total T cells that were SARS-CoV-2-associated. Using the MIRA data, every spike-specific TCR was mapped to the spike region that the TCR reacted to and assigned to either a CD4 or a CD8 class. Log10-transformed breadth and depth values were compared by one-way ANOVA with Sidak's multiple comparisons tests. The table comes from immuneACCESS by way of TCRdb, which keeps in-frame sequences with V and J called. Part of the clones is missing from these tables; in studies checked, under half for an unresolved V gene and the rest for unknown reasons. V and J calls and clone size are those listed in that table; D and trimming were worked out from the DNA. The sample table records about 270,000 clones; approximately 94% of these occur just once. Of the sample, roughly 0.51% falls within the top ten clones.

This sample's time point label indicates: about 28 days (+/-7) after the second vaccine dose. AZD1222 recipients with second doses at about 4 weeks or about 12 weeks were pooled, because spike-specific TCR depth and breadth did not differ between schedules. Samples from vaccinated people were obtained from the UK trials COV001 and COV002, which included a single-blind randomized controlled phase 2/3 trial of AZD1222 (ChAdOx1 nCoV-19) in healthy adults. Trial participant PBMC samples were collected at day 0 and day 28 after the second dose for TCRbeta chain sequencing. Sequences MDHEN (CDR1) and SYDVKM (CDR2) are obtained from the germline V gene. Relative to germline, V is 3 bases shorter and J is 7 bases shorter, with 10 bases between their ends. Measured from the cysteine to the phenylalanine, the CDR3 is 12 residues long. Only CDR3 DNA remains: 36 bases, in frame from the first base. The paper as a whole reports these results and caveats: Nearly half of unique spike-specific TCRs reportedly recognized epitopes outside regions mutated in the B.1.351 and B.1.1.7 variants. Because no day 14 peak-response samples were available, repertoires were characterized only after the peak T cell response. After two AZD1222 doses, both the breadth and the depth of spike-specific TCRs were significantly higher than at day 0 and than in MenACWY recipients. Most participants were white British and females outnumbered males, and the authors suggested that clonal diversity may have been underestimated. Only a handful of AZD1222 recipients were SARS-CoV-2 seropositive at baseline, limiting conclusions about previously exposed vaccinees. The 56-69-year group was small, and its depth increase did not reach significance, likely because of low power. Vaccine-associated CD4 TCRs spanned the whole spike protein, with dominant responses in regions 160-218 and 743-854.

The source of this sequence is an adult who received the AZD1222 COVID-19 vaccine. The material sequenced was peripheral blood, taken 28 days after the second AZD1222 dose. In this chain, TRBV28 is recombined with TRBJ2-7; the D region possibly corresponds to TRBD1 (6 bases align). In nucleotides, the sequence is TGTGCCAGCAGTTTCTCAGGGACAGAGCAGTACTTC. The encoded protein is CASSFSGTEQYF. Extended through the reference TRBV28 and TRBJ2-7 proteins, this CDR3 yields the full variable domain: DVKVTQSSRYLVKRTGEKVFLECVQDMDHENMFWYRQDPGLGLRLIYFSYDVKMKEKGDIPEGYSVSREKKERFSLILESASTNQTSMYLCASSFSGTEQYFGPGTRLTVT.